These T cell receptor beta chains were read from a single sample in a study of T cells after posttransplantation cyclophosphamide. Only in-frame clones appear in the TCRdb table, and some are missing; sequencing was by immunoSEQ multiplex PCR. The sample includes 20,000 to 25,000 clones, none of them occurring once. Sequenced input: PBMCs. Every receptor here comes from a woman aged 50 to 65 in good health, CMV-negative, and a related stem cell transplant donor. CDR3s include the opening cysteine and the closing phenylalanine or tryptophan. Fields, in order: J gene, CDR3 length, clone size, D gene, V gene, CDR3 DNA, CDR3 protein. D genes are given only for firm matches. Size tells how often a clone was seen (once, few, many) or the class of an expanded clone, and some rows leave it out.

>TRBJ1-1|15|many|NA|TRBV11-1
TGTGCCAGCAGCTTATTTTCAGGGCTGAACACTGAAGCTTTCTTT
CASSLFSGLNTEAFF
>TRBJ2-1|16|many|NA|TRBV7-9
TGTGCCAGCAGCGCGACCCTGGACAGCCTTTTAAATGAGCAGTTCTTC
CASSATLDSLLNEQFF
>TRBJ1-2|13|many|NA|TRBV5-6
TGTGCCAGCAGCTTCGGTCCGGGCGGGGGCTACACCTTC
CASSFGPGGGYTF
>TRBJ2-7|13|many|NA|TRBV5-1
TGCGCCAGCAGCTTGGGGGAGTTTAGGGAGCAGTACTTC
CASSLGEFREQYF
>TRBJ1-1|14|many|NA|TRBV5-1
TGCGCCAGCAGCTTGGAGGGGGACGGCACTGAAGCTTTCTTT
CASSLEGDGTEAFF
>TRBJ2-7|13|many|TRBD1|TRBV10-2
TGCGCCAGCTTAGACAGGGGCTCGTCCGAGCAGTACTTC
CASLDRGSSEQYF
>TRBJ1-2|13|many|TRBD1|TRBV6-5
TGTGCCAGCAGACAGGACAGGGTCGGTGGCTACACCTTC
CASRQDRVGGYTF
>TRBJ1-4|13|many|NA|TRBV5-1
TGCGCCAGCAGGGAGGGTTCTAATGAAAAACTGTTTTTT
CASREGSNEKLFF
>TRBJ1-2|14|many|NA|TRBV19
TGTGCCAGTAGTATAGAGGGCAGGGATGGTGGCTACACCTTC
CASSIEGRDGGYTF
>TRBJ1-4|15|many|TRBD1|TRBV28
TGTGCCAGCAGCCCACTCACAGGGGGCGCGGTCGAGCTGTTTTTT
CASSPLTGGAVELFF
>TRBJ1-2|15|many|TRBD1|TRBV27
TGTGCCAGCAGTAGTTACGGACAGGGTGGCTATGGCTACACCTTC
CASSSYGQGGYGYTF
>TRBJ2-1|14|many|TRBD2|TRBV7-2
TGTGCCAGCAGCGGGGCTAGCGGCTACAATGAGCAGTTCTTC
CASSGASGYNEQFF
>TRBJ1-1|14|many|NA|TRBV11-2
TGTGCCAGCAGCTTAGATATTCGGGGTCCTGAAGCTTTCTTT
CASSLDIRGPEAFF
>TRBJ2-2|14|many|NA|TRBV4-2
TGTGCCAGCAGCTGGCAGGGTCCCACCGGGGAGCTGTTTTTT
CASSWQGPTGELFF
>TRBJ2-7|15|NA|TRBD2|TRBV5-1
TGCGCCAGCAGGCCGGGACTAGCGGGGGCTTACGAGCAGTACTTC
CASRPGLAGAYEQYF
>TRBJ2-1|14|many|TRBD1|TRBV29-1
TGCAGCGTGTCGTCCGGGACAGACTACAATGAGCAGTTCTTC
CSVSSGTDYNEQFF
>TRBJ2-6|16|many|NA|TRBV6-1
TGTGCCAGCAGCGAAGCATACAGGGCTGGGGCCAACGTCCTGACTTTC
CASSEAYRAGANVLTF
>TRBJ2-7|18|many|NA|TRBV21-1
TGTGCCAGCAGCAAATCGCCCCCGGGACTAGCTGGATCCTACGAGCAGTACTTC
CASSKSPPGLAGSYEQYF
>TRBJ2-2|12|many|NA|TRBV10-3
TGTGCCATCAGTGAGGGGCCCGGGGAGCTGTTTTTT
CAISEGPGELFF
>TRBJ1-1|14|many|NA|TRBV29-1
TGCAGCGCCGGAGGCAGGGGCGGGGGTCTCGAAGCTTTCTTT
CSAGGRGGGLEAFF
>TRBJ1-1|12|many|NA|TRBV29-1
TGCAGCGTTGTTAGGGGTGGCACTGAAGCTTTCTTT
CSVVRGGTEAFF
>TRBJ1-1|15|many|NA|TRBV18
TGTGCCAGCTCACCTAGCAGGGGCGAGGTCGCTGAAGCTTTCTTT
CASSPSRGEVAEAFF
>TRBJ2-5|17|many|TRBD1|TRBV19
TGTGCCAGTAGCTTACCTGGGACAGGGCCACGCCAAGAGACCCAGTACTTC
CASSLPGTGPRQETQYF
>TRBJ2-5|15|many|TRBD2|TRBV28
TGTGCCAGCAGTTTATATGGGGCGGGAGAAGAGACCCAGTACTTC
CASSLYGAGEETQYF
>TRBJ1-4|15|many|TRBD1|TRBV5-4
TGTGCCAGCAGCCCGGGGACAGTCAAAAATGAAAAACTGTTTTTT
CASSPGTVKNEKLFF
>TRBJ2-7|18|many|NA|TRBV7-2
TGTGCCAGCAGCTTAGAATTTTCGGTTGGGCTGAGTGCCTACGAGCAGTACTTC
CASSLEFSVGLSAYEQYF
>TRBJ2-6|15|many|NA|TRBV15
TGTGCCACCAGCACCCCCTTCTCTGGGGCCAACGTCCTGACTTTC
CATSTPFSGANVLTF
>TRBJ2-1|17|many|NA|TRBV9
TGTGCCAGCAGCCCAAAAGAAACGGGTTTCTCCTACAATGAGCAGTTCTTC
CASSPKETGFSYNEQFF
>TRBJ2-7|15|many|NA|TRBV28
TGTGCCAGCAGTTTAGGGGGGTACAACTCCTACGAGCAGTACTTC
CASSLGGYNSYEQYF
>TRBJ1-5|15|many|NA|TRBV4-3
TGCGCCAGCAGCCAAGACAGGAATAGCAATCAGCCCCAGCATTTT
CASSQDRNSNQPQHF
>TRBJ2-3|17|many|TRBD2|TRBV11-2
TGTGCCAGCAGCGGGGGGAGGCGGGGGACCGGCGCAGATACGCAGTATTTT
CASSGGRRGTGADTQYF
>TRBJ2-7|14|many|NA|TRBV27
TGTGCCAGCAGTTTAAGGCAGGAAGCCTACGAGCAGTACTTC
CASSLRQEAYEQYF
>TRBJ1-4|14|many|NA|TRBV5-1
TGCGCCAGCAGCCCGGGGGGGAATTCTGAAAAACTGTTTTTT
CASSPGGNSEKLFF
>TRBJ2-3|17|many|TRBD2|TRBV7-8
TGTGCCAGCAGCTTAGGACCGGGACTAGGCGGTTCAGATACGCAGTATTTT
CASSLGPGLGGSDTQYF
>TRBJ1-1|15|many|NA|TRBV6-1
TGTGCCAGCACCATAAACCGGGACATCTTCACTGAAGCTTTCTTT
CASTINRDIFTEAFF
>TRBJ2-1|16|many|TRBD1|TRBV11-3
TGTGCCAGCAGCTTAGATCGAGGGACAGTTTACAATGAGCAGTTCTTC
CASSLDRGTVYNEQFF
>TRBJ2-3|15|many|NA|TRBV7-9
TGTGCCAGCAGCCCAGCTGGGACTAGCACAGATACGCAGTATTTT
CASSPAGTSTDTQYF
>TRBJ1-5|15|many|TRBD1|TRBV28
TGTGCCAGCAGACTACAGGGGGCAATCAATCAGCCCCAGCATTTT
CASRLQGAINQPQHF
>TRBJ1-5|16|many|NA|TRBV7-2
TGTGCCAGCAGCTCCCATGCCGGGGAGAGCAATCAGCCCCAGCATTTT
CASSSHAGESNQPQHF
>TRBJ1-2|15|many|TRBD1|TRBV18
TGTGCCAGCTCACTAGCCGGACAGGGGACCCATGGCTACACCTTC
CASSLAGQGTHGYTF
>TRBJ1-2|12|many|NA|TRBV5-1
TGCGCCAGCAGCTTGCCTCCTCTTGGCTACACCTTC
CASSLPPLGYTF
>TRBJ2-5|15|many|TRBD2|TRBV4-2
TGTGCCAGCAGCAAAGTAGCGGGGGGACAAGAGACCCAGTACTTC
CASSKVAGGQETQYF
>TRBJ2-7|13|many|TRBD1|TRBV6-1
TGTGCCAGCAACAGGGGCTCCCACTACGAGCAGTACTTC
CASNRGSHYEQYF
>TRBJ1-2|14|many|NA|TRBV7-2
TGTGCCAGCAGCTCCGGGACTGGGAACTATGGCTACACCTTC
CASSSGTGNYGYTF
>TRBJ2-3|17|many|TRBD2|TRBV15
TGTGCCACCAGCAGAGATCTCCTAGCGGTTAGCACAGATACGCAGTATTTT
CATSRDLLAVSTDTQYF
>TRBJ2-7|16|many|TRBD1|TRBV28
TGTGCCAGCAGCTATATCGTCGGGACAGTCTCCTACGAGCAGTACTTC
CASSYIVGTVSYEQYF
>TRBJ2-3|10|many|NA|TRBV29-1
TGCAGCGTCCGGACAGATACGCAGTATTTT
CSVRTDTQYF
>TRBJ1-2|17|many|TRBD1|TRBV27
TGTGCCAGCAGTTTAATGGGACAGGGGGCGCGGAACTATGGCTACACCTTC
CASSLMGQGARNYGYTF